This T cell receptor beta chain emerged from a study of response to subunit inactivated influenza vaccine. TCRdb used MiXCR to reprocess the RT-PCR reads, holding one entry per CDR3 protein. The table records about 780,000 distinct CDR3 sequences, 18% of them present only once. Overall study findings and caveats: Few additional T cells are recruited per seasonal influenza vaccination, authors suggested.

In its sample, this clonotype was seen many times. What it recognizes is unknown. Material: PBMCs from blood, obtained roughly 5 days after vaccination. This TCR was sampled from a man in his fifties or sixties who received an inactivated influenza vaccine.

As DNA, the CDR3 is TGTGCCAGCAGTTTAGGGGCAGGGAAAAACATTCAGTACTTC. Translating gives CASSLGAGKNIQYF. V and J are TRBV12-3 or TRBV12-4 and TRBJ2-4; TRBD1 might be the D (5 bases). The CDR3 extends over 14 amino acids. The germline V and J ends were trimmed by 1 base and 4 bases, with 8 bases remaining between them.